This T cell receptor (beta chain) was obtained from a study of T cell responses to AZD1222 COVID-19 vaccine. General observations from the study: Of spike-specific TCRs, nearly half reportedly target regions left unmutated in variants. Among the donors, most were white British and more were female, and clonal diversity was possibly underestimated.

Produced via immunoSEQ multiplex PCR; TCRdb's table is partial and in-frame only. The sample includes 75,000 to 95,000 clones, about nine tenths seen only once; the top ten take about 3%. Germline lookup yields CDR1 LGHNA and CDR2 YSLEER. CDR3 length: 14 amino acids. The V end was cut by 0 bases, the J end by 6 bases, with 11 bases between. Of note for this clone: Its antigen remains unidentified.

The V and J genes are TRBV4-3 and TRBJ1-1; D unclear. The receptor's source is an adult in good health. The sequencing here drew on peripheral blood, taken on day 0 of MenACWY control vaccination. CDR3 protein: CASSQDRWSAEAFF. DNA for the CDR3: TGCGCCAGCAGCCAAGATAGGTGGAGCGCTGAAGCTTTCTTT.